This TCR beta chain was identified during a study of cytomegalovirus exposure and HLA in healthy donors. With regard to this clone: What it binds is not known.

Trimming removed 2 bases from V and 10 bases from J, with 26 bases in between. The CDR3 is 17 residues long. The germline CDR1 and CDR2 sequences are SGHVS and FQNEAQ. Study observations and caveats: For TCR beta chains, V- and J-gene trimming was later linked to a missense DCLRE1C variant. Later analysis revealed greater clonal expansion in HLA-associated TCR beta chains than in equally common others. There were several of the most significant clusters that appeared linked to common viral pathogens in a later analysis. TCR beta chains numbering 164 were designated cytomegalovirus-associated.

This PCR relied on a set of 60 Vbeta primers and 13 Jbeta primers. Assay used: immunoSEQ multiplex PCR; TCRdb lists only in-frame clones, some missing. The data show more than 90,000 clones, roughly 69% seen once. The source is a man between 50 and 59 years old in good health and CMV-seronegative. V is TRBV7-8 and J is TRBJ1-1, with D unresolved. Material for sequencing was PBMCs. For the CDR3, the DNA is TGTGCCAGCAGCTTATCCTGGAAATCCGGGTCCAACAACGGAGCTTTCTTT. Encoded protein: CASSLSWKSGSNNGAFF. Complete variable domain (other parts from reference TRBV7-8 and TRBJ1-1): GAGVSQSPRYKVAKRGQDVALRCDPISGHVSLFWYQQALGQGPEFLTYFQNEAQLDKSGLPSDRFFAERPEGSVSTLKIQRTQQEDSAVYLCASSLSWKSGSNNGAFFGQGTRLTVV.